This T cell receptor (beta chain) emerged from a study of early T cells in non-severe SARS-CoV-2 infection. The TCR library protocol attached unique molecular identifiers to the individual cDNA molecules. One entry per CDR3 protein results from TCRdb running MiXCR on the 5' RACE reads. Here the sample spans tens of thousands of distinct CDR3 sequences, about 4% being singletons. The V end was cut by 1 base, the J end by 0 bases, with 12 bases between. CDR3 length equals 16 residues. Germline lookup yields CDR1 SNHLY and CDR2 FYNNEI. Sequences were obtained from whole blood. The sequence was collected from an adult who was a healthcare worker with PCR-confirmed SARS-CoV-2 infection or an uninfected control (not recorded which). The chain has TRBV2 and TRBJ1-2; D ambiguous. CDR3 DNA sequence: TGTGCCAGCAGTGAAGTGGACGCCTCCGCTAACTATGGCTACACCTTC. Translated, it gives CASSEVDASANYGYTF.